This passage covers 9 T cell receptor beta chains from one sample sequenced in a study of blood T cells in healthy people across ages (dated by TCRdb to the mid-2010s). Library generation was performed with 5' RACE. The sequencer listed for this sample is Illumina HiSeq 2500. The second PCR ran for roughly 7 to 11 cycles and used a J-beta primer mix along with a sample-barcoded 5' primer. The raw public reads went through TCRdb reprocessing: fastp at Q25, MiXCR clone calling, in-frame beta chains kept. Rows are combined by CDR3 protein, so each entry shows the most common genes and DNA. Here the sample has 1,500,000 or so distinct CDR3 sequences; almost 60% occur a single time. The leading ten clones occupy more than 6% of the sample. Material: blood. The receptor set was obtained from a man younger than 35 in good health.

V gene TRBV4-3 combines with J gene TRBJ2-2; D gene ambiguous. The V end lost 0 bases, the J end lost 0 bases, and 8 bases lay between the germline ends. CDR1 LGHNA and CDR2 YSLEER come from the germline V gene. The CDR3 contains 16 residues. The CDR3 loop is CASSQEGRSNTGELFF. The CDR3, as DNA: TGCGCCAGCAGCCAAGAAGGCCGGTCGAACACCGGGGAGCTGTTTTTT.

CDR3 amino acids: CSALPGEGDYGYTF. The CDR3 DNA reads as TGCAGCGCCCTACCGGGGGAAGGGGACTATGGCTACACCTTC. This rearrangement joins TRBV29-1 to TRBJ1-2; a possible D gene is TRBD1 (5 bases). This CDR3 contains 14 residues. Germline V gene data show CDR1 as SQVTM and CDR2 as ANQGSEA. V shed 7 bases and J shed 3 bases, with 18 bases lying between them.

As to this clonotype: Possible read error: a much larger clone is one base away. DNA of the CDR3: TGTGCCACCAGCAGAGATCGCTCGGGGGCGGCGGAACTGTTTTTT. Translation: CATSRDRSGAAELFF. The chain has TRBV15 and TRBJ1-4, with D possibly TRBD1 on 6 matching bases. Germline V gene lookup returns CDR1 LNHNV and CDR2 YYDKDF (reference sequence). The CDR3 is 15 amino acids. V lost 0 bases, J lost 12 bases, and 17 bases lay in between. The variable domain in full, with the rest retrieved from reference TRBV15 and TRBJ1-4, is DAMVIQNPRYQVTQFGKPVTLSCSQTLNHNVMYWYQQKSSQAPKLLFHYYDKDFNNEADTPDNFQSRRPNTSFCFLDIRSPGLGDTAMYLCATSRDRSGAAELFFGSGTQLSVL.

Here the CDR3 DNA reads TGTGCTAGTGGTGCGGGAGAGAGTAACAATGAGCAGTACTTC. Its translation is CASGAGESNNEQYF. The chain has TRBV12-5 and TRBJ2-5, with TRBD2 identical over 7 bases. After removal of 5 bases from V and 11 bases from J, the junction contained 14 bases not matched to a gene. CDR1 is LGHNT and CDR2 is FRNRAP in the germline V gene. This CDR3 comprises 14 residues.

The V call is TRBV7-2, the J call TRBJ1-2; no clear D gene. The V end lost 3 bases, the J end lost 4 bases, and 12 bases lay between the germline ends. The CDR3 has 14 residues. Germline V CDR1 and CDR2: SGHTA, FQGNSA. Here the CDR3 DNA reads TGTGCCAGCAGCTTCGATTCCGGGGTCTATGGCTACACCTTC. It translates to CASSFDSGVYGYTF.

The CDR3: CASSPTGPRGFNEQFF. In DNA form, the CDR3 reads TGTGCCAGCAGTCCTACCGGACCCCGGGGGTTTAATGAGCAGTTCTTC. The chain links TRBV12-3 or TRBV12-4 to TRBJ2-1; TRBD2 might be the D (6 bases). This CDR3 has 16 amino acids. Trimming stripped 5 bases from V and 7 bases from J, with 21 bases between.

This clonotype was observed a few times. This chain links TRBV27 with TRBJ2-7; no reliable D call. The CDR3 runs to 13 residues. Germline values: CDR1 MNHEY, CDR2 SMNVEV (reference sequence). The V and J ends lost 0 bases and 7 bases respectively, with 10 bases between them. The CDR3 loop is CASSLSSLGEQYF. CDR3 sequence (DNA): TGTGCCAGCAGTTTATCGTCGCTGGGGGAGCAGTACTTC.

The CDR3 here is CASSYEDSKVYGYTF. The CDR3 nucleotides read TGTGCCAGCAGTTACGAGGACAGTAAAGTCTATGGCTACACCTTC. This chain connects TRBV6-6 to TRBJ1-2, with D possibly TRBD1 on 6 matching bases. This CDR3 region has 15 residues. The germline V and J ends were trimmed by 2 bases and 4 bases, with 14 bases remaining between them. Germline assignment: CDR1 MNHNY and CDR2 SVGAGI (reference sequence).

The chain recombines TRBV11-3 with TRBJ2-1; TRBD2 matches at 8 bases. CDR3 length: 15 amino acids. V trimming: 3 bases; J trimming: 3 bases; junction bases outside the gene matches: 4. Germline V lookup: CDR1 SGHNT, CDR2 YENEEA. CDR3 bases: TGTGCCAGCAGCTTCCGGGAGGGCGACTACAATGAGCAGTTCTTC. It translates to CASSFREGDYNEQFF.